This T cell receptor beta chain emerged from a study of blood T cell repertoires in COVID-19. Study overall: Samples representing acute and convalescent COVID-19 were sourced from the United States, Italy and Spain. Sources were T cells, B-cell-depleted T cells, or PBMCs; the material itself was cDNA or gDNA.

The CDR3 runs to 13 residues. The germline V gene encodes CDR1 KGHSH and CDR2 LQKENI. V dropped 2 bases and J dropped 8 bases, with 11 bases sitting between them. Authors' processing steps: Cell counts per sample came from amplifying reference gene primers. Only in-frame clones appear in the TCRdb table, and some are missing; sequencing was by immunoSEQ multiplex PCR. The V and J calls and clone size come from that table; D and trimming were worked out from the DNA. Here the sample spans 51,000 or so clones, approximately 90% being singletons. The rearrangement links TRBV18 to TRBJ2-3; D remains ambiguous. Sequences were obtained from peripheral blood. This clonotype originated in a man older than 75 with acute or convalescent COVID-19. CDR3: CASSPVPESTQYF. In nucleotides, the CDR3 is TGTGCCAGCTCACCAGTGCCGGAGTCTACGCAGTATTTT.